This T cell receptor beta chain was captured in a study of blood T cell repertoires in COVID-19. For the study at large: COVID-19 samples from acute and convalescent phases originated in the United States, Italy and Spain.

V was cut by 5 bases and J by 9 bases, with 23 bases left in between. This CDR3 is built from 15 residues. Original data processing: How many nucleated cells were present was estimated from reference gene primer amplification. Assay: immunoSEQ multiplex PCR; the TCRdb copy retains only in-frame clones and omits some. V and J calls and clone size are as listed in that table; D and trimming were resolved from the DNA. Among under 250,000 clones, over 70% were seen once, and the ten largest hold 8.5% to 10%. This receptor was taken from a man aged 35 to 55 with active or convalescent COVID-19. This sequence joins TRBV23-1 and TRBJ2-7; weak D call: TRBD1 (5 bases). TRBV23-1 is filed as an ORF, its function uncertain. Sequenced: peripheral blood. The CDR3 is CASSKCQGLNTGQYF. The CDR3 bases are TGCGCCAGCAGTAAATGCCAAGGGTTGAACACAGGGCAGTACTTC.